These 14 T cell receptor beta chains came from one sample sequenced in a study of T-cell memory formation after mild COVID-19. From the 5' RACE reads, TCRdb called clonotypes with MiXCR, one entry per CDR3 protein. The table has around 180,000 distinct CDR3 sequences, about a fifth seen once. Sample: PBMCs or a T cell subset sorted from them (not recorded which). The receptors here all came from a man between 18 and 35 years old who had mild COVID-19 (a few samples of this study predate the infection). Cell type and time point are not known.

This clonotype appeared many times. The gene calls are TRBV12-3 or TRBV12-4 and TRBJ1-1; D may be TRBD1 (5 bases). This CDR3 contains 13 residues. V gave up 5 bases and J gave up 7 bases, with 14 bases separating them. CDR3 residues: CASSMSGTVEAFF. The CDR3 DNA is TGTGCCAGCAGTATGAGTGGGACCGTTGAAGCTTTCTTT.

There are a few counts of this clonotype. This rearrangement joins TRBV10-3 to TRBJ2-2; D unresolved. Germline assignment: CDR1 ENHRY and CDR2 SYGVKD. V was trimmed by 0 bases and J by 4 bases, leaving 3 bases between them. This CDR3 spans 13 amino acids. CDR3 nucleotides: TGTGCCATCAGTGAGTCCCGCACCGGGGAGCTGTTTTTT. Its protein is CAISESRTGELFF.

The chain couples TRBV5-1 to TRBJ2-1; D is undetermined. This CDR3 has 11 amino acids. Germline V CDR1 and CDR2: SGHRS, YFSETQ. Trimming cost V 5 bases and J 8 bases, with 8 bases left between them. The CDR3 region is CASSQSHEQFF. The CDR3, as DNA: TGCGCCAGCAGTCAGTCACATGAGCAGTTCTTC.

This clonotype was counted only a few times. The rearrangement links TRBV7-2 to TRBJ1-1; D uncertain. The CDR3 runs 16 residues. V lost 3 bases, J lost 0 bases, and 14 bases lay in between. Germline CDR1 is SGHTA and CDR2 is FQGNSA. The CDR3 DNA sequence: TGTGCCAGCAGCTTTATGAGTTGGACCATGAACACTGAAGCTTTCTTT. This gives the protein CASSFMSWTMNTEAFF.

The chain combines TRBV5-6 with TRBJ1-2; D unresolved. The CDR3 runs to 15 residues. Per the germline V gene, CDR1 is SGHDT and CDR2 is YYEEEE. V lost 4 bases, J lost 4 bases, and 17 bases lay in between. The CDR3 sequence is CASSIPSGAAYGYTF. The CDR3 DNA reads TGTGCCAGCAGCATCCCCTCGGGAGCTGCCTATGGCTACACCTTC.

This clonotype appeared a few times. The chain links TRBV11-2 to TRBJ2-1; tentative D call: TRBD2 (5 bases). Germline V CDR1 and CDR2: SGHAT, FQNNGV. The ends were cut back, 1 base at V and 10 bases at J, with 14 bases in the middle. CDR3 length: 14 residues. This chain's CDR3 is CASSLGVGEIEQFF. The CDR3 bases are TGTGCCAGCAGCTTAGGGGTCGGGGAGATCGAGCAGTTCTTC.

This clonotype showed up many times. The J gene is TRBJ2-2, the V gene TRBV4-1; 8 bases map to TRBD2. The CDR3 extends over 18 amino acids. Trimming removed 1 base from V and 7 bases from J; junction bases left unmatched: 14. The germline CDR1 and CDR2 sequences are MGHRA and YSYEKL. The CDR3 DNA sequence: TGCGCCAGCAGCCAAGCCTTCCGGGGGGGCCGGGCAAGCGGGGAGCTGTTTTTT. Protein: CASSQAFRGGRASGELFF.

The chain recombines TRBV5-4 with TRBJ1-1, with 10 bases that match TRBD1. CDR3 length: 17 amino acids. V gave up 3 bases and J gave up 1 base; unmatched junction bases: 9. CDR1 and CDR2 from the germline V gene are SGHNT and YYREEE (reference sequence). This CDR3 is CASSWTGTGAWNTEAFF. The CDR3 DNA follows: TGTGCCAGCAGCTGGACCGGGACAGGGGCTTGGAACACTGAAGCTTTCTTT.

This clonotype was counted between two and nine times. This chain uses TRBV6-1 with TRBJ1-2; D call uncertain. Germline V lookup: CDR1 MNHNS, CDR2 SASEGT. The CDR3 totals 13 residues. The V end lost 8 bases, the J end lost 4 bases, and 14 bases lay between the germline ends. CDR3: CASSRERTYGYTF. CDR3 coding DNA: TGTGCCAGCTCCCGAGAACGTACCTATGGCTACACCTTC.

The chain links TRBV7-2 to TRBJ1-3; possible D gene TRBD1, 5 bases. This CDR3 is built from 16 residues. CDR1 is SGHTA, CDR2 FQGNSA, per germline. Trimming shortened V by 5 bases and J by 0 bases, and 14 bases separated the two germline ends. CDR3 in DNA: TGTGCCAGCAGCCCTGCCGGGACTACCTCTGGAAACACCATATATTTT. Its protein is CASSPAGTTSGNTIYF. Combining the CDR3 with reference TRBV7-2 and TRBJ1-3 gives the whole variable domain GAGVSQSPSNKVTEKGKDVELRCDPISGHTALYWYRQSLGQGLEFLIYFQGNSAPDKSGLPSDRFSAERTGGSVSTLTIQRTQQEDSAVYLCASSPAGTTSGNTIYFGEGSWLTVV.

This clonotype showed up many times. The chain combines TRBV12-3 or TRBV12-4 with TRBJ2-5, with D unclear. Trimming cost V 5 bases and J 8 bases, with 12 bases left between them. The CDR3 is 12 residues long. CDR3 sequence reads: CASSQSWATQYF. In DNA, the CDR3 is TGTGCCAGCAGTCAAAGTTGGGCCACCCAGTACTTC.

This clonotype has more than one count but fewer than ten. The genes are TRBV11-3 and TRBJ2-7; the D gene could be TRBD1 or TRBD2 (5 bases each). Germline V lookup: CDR1 SGHNT, CDR2 YENEEA. The V end was cut by 5 bases, the J end by 7 bases, with 21 bases between. The CDR3 totals 15 residues. Here the CDR3 DNA reads TGTGCCAGCAGCCAAGGCCGGGACGGCGTTGGAGAGCAGTACTTC. It codes for CASSQGRDGVGEQYF.

The chain joins TRBV13 to TRBJ2-7; D is unresolved. Germline V gene sequence: CDR1 PRHDT, CDR2 FYEKMQ (reference sequence). This CDR3 has 13 amino acids. Trimming took 0 bases from V and 6 from J, leaving 9 bases between them. The CDR3 coding sequence is TGTGCCAGCAGCTTAGGGACGATAGGCGAGCAGTACTTC. Translation gives CASSLGTIGEQYF.

This clonotype came up a few times. The genes are TRBV7-2 and TRBJ2-3, with D perhaps TRBD2 (5 bases). Germline V gene sequence: CDR1 SGHTA, CDR2 FQGNSA. The CDR3 extends over 14 amino acids. The V and J ends lost 2 bases and 4 bases respectively, with 10 bases between them. CDR3 nucleotide sequence: TGTGCCAGCAGCTTAACGGAGGTCGCAGATACGCAGTATTTT. It yields the protein CASSLTEVADTQYF.